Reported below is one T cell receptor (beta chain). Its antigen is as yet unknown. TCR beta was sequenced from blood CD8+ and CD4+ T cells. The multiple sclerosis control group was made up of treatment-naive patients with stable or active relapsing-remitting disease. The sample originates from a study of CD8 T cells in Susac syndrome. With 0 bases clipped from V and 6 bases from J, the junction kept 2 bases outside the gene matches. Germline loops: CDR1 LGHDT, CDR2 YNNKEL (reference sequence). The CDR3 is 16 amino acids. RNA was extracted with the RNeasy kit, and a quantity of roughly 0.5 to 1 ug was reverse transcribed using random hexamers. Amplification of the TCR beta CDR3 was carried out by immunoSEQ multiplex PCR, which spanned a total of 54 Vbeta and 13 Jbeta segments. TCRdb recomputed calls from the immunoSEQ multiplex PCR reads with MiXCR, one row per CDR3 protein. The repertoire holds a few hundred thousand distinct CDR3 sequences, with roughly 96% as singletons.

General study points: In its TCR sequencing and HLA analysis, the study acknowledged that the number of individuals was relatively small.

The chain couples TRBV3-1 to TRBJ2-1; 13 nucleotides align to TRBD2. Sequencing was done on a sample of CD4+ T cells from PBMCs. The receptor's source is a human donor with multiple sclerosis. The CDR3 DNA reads TGTGCCAGCAGCCAAGATTGGACTAGCGGGAGCAATGAGCAGTTCTTC. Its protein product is CASSQDWTSGSNEQFF.